This is a list of T cell receptor beta chains from one sample in a study of OX40 agonist ivuxolimab in advanced cancers. Clones were sequenced by immunoSEQ multiplex PCR, and TCRdb holds only the in-frame ones, with some missing. The sample lists about 58,000 clones; about four fifths were seen once. Sequenced here: CD4+ or CD8+ T cells sorted from blood, sampled in a trial of the OX40 agonist ivuxolimab. Receptors were obtained from an adult with an advanced solid tumor such as melanoma, head and neck, liver or kidney cancer. The CDR3 runs from the conserved cysteine through the conserved F or W. Fields, in order: J gene, D gene, V gene, clone size, CDR3 protein, CDR3 DNA. D genes are given only for firm matches. Clone sizes are given selectively: once, few, many, or a class where the clone is expanded.

>TRBJ2-1|.|TRBV29-1|.
CSVVSRRGPNEQFF
TGCAGCGTTGTGTCGCGGCGGGGACCAAATGAGCAGTTCTTC
>TRBJ1-2|TRBD1|TRBV6-6|.
CASSYTGGHGYTF
TGTGCCAGCAGTTACACAGGGGGGCATGGCTACACCTTC
>TRBJ2-1|TRBD2|TRBV7-2|.
CASSLDLLAGYNEQFF
TGTGCCAGCAGCTTAGATTTGCTAGCGGGGTACAATGAGCAGTTCTTC
>TRBJ2-3|TRBD2|TRBV7-8|.
CASSWGLASADTQYF
TGTGCCAGCAGCTGGGGACTAGCCTCGGCAGATACGCAGTATTTT
>TRBJ2-3|TRBD2|TRBV27|.
CASSLSYAGEDTQYF
TGTGCCAGCAGTTTATCTTACGCGGGAGAAGATACGCAGTATTTT
>TRBJ2-3|.|TRBV19|.
CASSIAGAYTQYF
TGTGCCAGTAGCATCGCGGGGGCGTATACGCAGTATTTT
>TRBJ2-1|.|TRBV12-5|.
CASGPPIWPNEQFF
TGTGCTAGTGGTCCTCCCATCTGGCCCAATGAGCAGTTCTTC
>TRBJ2-5|TRBD2|TRBV5-6|.
CASSLIAGGETQYF
TGTGCCAGCAGCTTGATAGCGGGAGGGGAGACCCAGTACTTC
>TRBJ1-2|.|TRBV30|few
CAWIPTGNYGYTF
TGTGCCTGGATCCCGACGGGTAACTATGGCTACACCTTC
>TRBJ2-1|.|TRBV7-8|.
CASSRSEGSDEQFF
TGTGCCAGCAGCAGGTCGGAAGGGAGCGATGAGCAGTTCTTC
>TRBJ2-1|.|TRBV7-2|.
CASSLYSYNEQFF
TGTGCCAGCAGCTTATATTCTTACAATGAGCAGTTCTTC
>TRBJ2-5|.|TRBV11-2|.
CASSLRHRSYQETQYF
TGTGCCAGCAGCTTGAGACATCGCTCCTACCAAGAGACCCAGTACTTC
>TRBJ1-1|.|TRBV6-4|.
CASREDLNTEAFF
TGTGCCAGCAGAGAAGATCTGAACACTGAAGCTTTCTTT
>TRBJ1-1|.|TRBV5-1|.
CASSATSSPNTEAFF
TGCGCCAGCAGCGCTACATCGTCACCGAACACTGAAGCTTTCTTT
>TRBJ2-1|TRBD1|TRBV5-1|.
CASSFTGQGYNEQFF
TGCGCCAGCAGCTTCACCGGACAGGGGTACAATGAGCAGTTCTTC
>TRBJ2-2|TRBD1|TRBV18|once
CASSQDRGLNGELFF
TGTGCCAGCTCACAAGACAGGGGGCTCAACGGGGAGCTGTTTTTT
>TRBJ2-5|TRBD2|TRBV5-4|.
CASSSKRELGGQTQYF
TGTGCCAGCAGCTCTAAGCGGGAGTTAGGGGGACAGACCCAGTACTTC
>TRBJ2-3|TRBD2|TRBV5-1|.
CASSLRGDTDTQYF
TGCGCCAGCAGCTTACGGGGGGACACAGATACGCAGTATTTT
>TRBJ1-4|TRBD1|TRBV4-1|.
CASSRDRDNEKLFF
TGCGCCAGCAGCCGGGACAGGGACAATGAAAAACTGTTTTTT
>TRBJ1-1|.|TRBV7-2|.
CASSLRGGTEAFF
TGTGCCAGCAGCCTTCGGGGGGGAACTGAAGCTTTCTTT
>TRBJ1-3|TRBD1|TRBV18|.
CASSLGQGASGNTIYF
TGTGCCAGCTCCCTGGGGCAGGGGGCGTCTGGAAACACCATATATTTT
>TRBJ2-3|.|TRBV5-6|.
CASSLRGADTQYF
TGTGCCAGCAGCTTAAGAGGGGCAGATACGCAGTATTTT
>TRBJ2-4|TRBD2|TRBV11-1|.
CASSLDRGGPKNIQYF
TGTGCCAGCAGCTTAGACCGGGGGGGTCCCAAAAACATTCAGTACTTC
>TRBJ2-5|.|TRBV9|few
CASSVASQQIQETQYF
TGTGCCAGCAGCGTAGCATCCCAGCAGATCCAAGAGACCCAGTACTTC
>TRBJ1-1|.|TRBV25-1|.
CASSEYGPGVPTEAFF
TGTGCCAGCAGTGAATATGGTCCAGGGGTCCCCACTGAAGCTTTCTTT
>TRBJ1-2|.|TRBV7-3|.
CASEEAPRSGYTF
TGTGCCAGCGAGGAGGCCCCAAGAAGTGGCTACACCTTC
>TRBJ2-3|.|TRBV7-6|.
CASSLTGPGFNTDTQYF
TGTGCCAGCAGCTTAACCGGCCCAGGGTTTAACACAGATACGCAGTATTTT
>TRBJ2-3|TRBD2|TRBV2|.
CASSEATSLDTQYF
TGTGCCAGCAGTGAAGCGACTAGCTTGGATACGCAGTATTTT
>TRBJ1-4|.|TRBV6-1|.
CASSERTRVANEKLFF
TGTGCCAGCAGTGAAAGAACCAGGGTGGCTAATGAAAAACTGTTTTTT
>TRBJ1-5|TRBD1|TRBV18|.
CASSPGTGEVQPQHF
TGTGCCAGCTCACCGGGGACAGGGGAGGTCCAGCCCCAGCATTTT
>TRBJ2-5|TRBD2|TRBV5-6|.
CASSGLAGVGETQYF
TGTGCCAGCAGCGGACTAGCGGGAGTCGGTGAGACCCAGTACTTC
>TRBJ2-7|TRBD1|TRBV6-1|.
CASSEAGTAVSYEQYF
TGTGCCAGCAGTGAAGCGGGGACAGCCGTCTCCTACGAGCAGTACTTC
>TRBJ2-3|TRBD2|TRBV5-6|.
CASSPLGGSGDTQYF
TGTGCCAGCAGCCCACTGGGGGGGTCGGGGGATACGCAGTATTTT
>TRBJ2-1|.|TRBV5-4|.
CASSLQGSPHEQFF
TGTGCCAGCAGCTTACAGGGTTCCCCGCATGAGCAGTTCTTC
>TRBJ2-2|TRBD1|TRBV28|.
CASSWHRDRYTGELFF
TGTGCCAGCAGTTGGCACCGGGACAGATACACCGGGGAGCTGTTTTTT
>TRBJ2-5|.|TRBV5-4|once
CASSLPPPIETQYF
TGTGCCAGCAGTTTGCCACCTCCTATAGAGACCCAGTACTTC
>TRBJ1-2|TRBD1|TRBV6-5|.
CASSYSGQGTDGYTF
TGTGCCAGCAGTTACTCGGGACAGGGGACAGATGGCTACACCTTC
>TRBJ2-7|TRBD1|TRBV4-3|.
CASSRGQGGFYEQYF
TGCGCCAGCAGCCGGGGACAGGGGGGTTTTTACGAGCAGTACTTC
>TRBJ2-7|.|TRBV6-6|.
CASSERYEQYF
TGTGCCAGCAGTGAGAGGTACGAGCAGTACTTC
>TRBJ2-2|.|TRBV28|.
CASSLAGELFF
TGTGCCAGCAGTTTAGCCGGGGAGCTGTTTTTT
>TRBJ1-5|.|TRBV18|.
CASSPVRIDQPQHF
TGTGCCAGCTCACCTGTCAGGATCGATCAGCCCCAGCATTTT
>TRBJ2-1|TRBD2|TRBV5-1|.
CASSLSQLAGGPGEQFF
TGCGCCAGCAGCTTGTCCCAACTAGCGGGAGGGCCGGGGGAGCAGTTCTTC
>TRBJ2-3|.|TRBV30|once
CAWSWGDTQYF
TGTGCCTGGAGTTGGGGGGATACGCAGTATTTT
>TRBJ1-5|.|TRBV19|.
CASSRQVVSNQPQHF
TGTGCCAGTAGCCGACAGGTGGTTAGCAATCAGCCCCAGCATTTT
>TRBJ2-3|TRBD2|TRBV6-1|.
CASSRLATSTDTQYF
TGTGCCAGCAGTAGACTAGCGACTAGCACAGATACGCAGTATTTT
>TRBJ2-5|.|TRBV7-2|.
CASRQGSLETQYF
TGTGCCAGCAGACAAGGGAGTCTGGAGACCCAGTACTTC
>TRBJ2-1|.|TRBV4-3|once
CASSANEQFF
TGCGCCAGCAGCGCCAATGAGCAGTTCTTC
>TRBJ1-2|.|TRBV27|.
CATLPGAHFSGYTF
TGTGCCACCCTCCCAGGGGCGCATTTCTCTGGCTACACCTTC
>TRBJ1-5|.|TRBV9|.
CASSVGPTGINQPQHF
TGTGCCAGCAGCGTAGGCCCGACAGGCATCAATCAGCCCCAGCATTTT
>TRBJ2-1|TRBD2|TRBV5-1|few
CASSLASGRANEQFF
TGCGCCAGCAGCTTGGCCAGCGGGAGGGCGAATGAGCAGTTCTTC
>TRBJ2-3|TRBD1|TRBV5-5|once
CASILDRGRADTQYF
TGTGCCAGCATCCTGGACAGGGGGAGGGCAGATACGCAGTATTTT
>TRBJ1-5|.|TRBV30|.
CAWSADQNQPQHF
TGTGCCTGGAGTGCGGACCAAAATCAGCCCCAGCATTTT
>TRBJ1-5|.|TRBV7-5|many
CASLNQPQHF
TGTGCCAGCCTTAATCAGCCCCAGCATTTT
>TRBJ1-1|TRBD1|TRBV9|.
CASSVDRGLNTEAFF
TGTGCCAGCAGCGTGGACAGGGGGCTTAACACTGAAGCTTTCTTT
>TRBJ2-1|.|TRBV6-5|.
CASSGASSYNEQFF
TGTGCCAGCAGTGGCGCTAGCTCCTACAATGAGCAGTTCTTC